This is a list of T cell receptor beta chains from one sample in a study of blood T cells in healthy people across ages. TCRdb recomputed calls from the 5' RACE reads with MiXCR, one row per CDR3 protein. This sample has hundreds of thousands of distinct CDR3 sequences; just over 55% occur once, and the top ten carry 20% to 30%. The source material was blood. The receptor source for this set is a middle-aged man in good health. CDR3s include the opening cysteine and the closing phenylalanine or tryptophan. Each record gives: CDR3 DNA, CDR3 protein, J gene, V gene, D gene, CDR3 length, clone size. The D gene is left open where the match is weak. For some rows the clone size is stated as once, few or many, or as a class when expanded; others skip it.

CDR3nt: TGTGCCAGCAGCAAGGACTACGAGCGGTCCGAGTTCTTC
CDR3aa: CASSKDYERSEFF
j_gene: TRBJ2-1
v_gene: TRBV12-3/TRBV12-4
d_gene: -
len: 13
abundance: -

CDR3nt: TGTGCCAGCAGCCAAGATCCGGGACTAATTTCAGATACGCAGTATTTT
CDR3aa: CASSQDPGLISDTQYF
j_gene: TRBJ2-3
v_gene: TRBV4-2
d_gene: TRBD2
len: 16
abundance: -

CDR3nt: TGTGCCAGCAGCCAAGATAGCGAAATCTACGAGCAGTACTTC
CDR3aa: CASSQDSEIYEQYF
j_gene: TRBJ2-7
v_gene: TRBV3-1
d_gene: -
len: 14
abundance: -

CDR3nt: TGTGCCAGCAGCTCCCGACGACAGGGAATCTCCTACAATGAGCAGTTCTTC
CDR3aa: CASSSRRQGISYNEQFF
j_gene: TRBJ2-1
v_gene: TRBV21-1
d_gene: -
len: 17
abundance: -

CDR3nt: TGTGCCAGCAAACTCGACAGGGCCAAGACCCAGTACTTC
CDR3aa: CASKLDRAKTQYF
j_gene: TRBJ2-5
v_gene: TRBV2
d_gene: TRBD1
len: 13
abundance: -

CDR3nt: TGTGCCAGTGGACCCCTAGGGGGCTACACCTTC
CDR3aa: CASGPLGGYTF
j_gene: TRBJ1-2
v_gene: TRBV12-3/TRBV12-4
d_gene: -
len: 11
abundance: -

CDR3nt: TGTGCCAGCAGTTTTTCGACCAGTAACTATGGCTACACCTTC
CDR3aa: CASSFSTSNYGYTF
j_gene: TRBJ1-2
v_gene: TRBV28
d_gene: -
len: 14
abundance: -

CDR3nt: TGTGCCAGCAGCGTATTGCGGGACTCCTACGAGCAGTACTTC
CDR3aa: CASSVLRDSYEQYF
j_gene: TRBJ2-7
v_gene: TRBV9
d_gene: -
len: 14
abundance: few

CDR3nt: TGTGCCAGCAGGGGAGAAGGGAACTATGGCTACACCTTC
CDR3aa: CASRGEGNYGYTF
j_gene: TRBJ1-2
v_gene: TRBV7-3
d_gene: -
len: 13
abundance: -

CDR3nt: TGTGCCAGCCTGCGGGGGGGCCGCGAGACCCAGTACTTC
CDR3aa: CASLRGGRETQYF
j_gene: TRBJ2-5
v_gene: TRBV6-4
d_gene: TRBD2
len: 13
abundance: -

CDR3nt: TGCCTGACAGCTCAAGATGGCTACACCTTC
CDR3aa: CLTAQDGYTF
j_gene: TRBJ1-2
v_gene: TRBV29-1
d_gene: -
len: 10
abundance: few

CDR3nt: TGTGCCAGCAGTTTTACGGTACTACAGGGAGCTTCACCCCTCCACTTT
CDR3aa: CASSFTVLQGASPLHF
j_gene: TRBJ1-6
v_gene: TRBV27
d_gene: -
len: 16
abundance: few

CDR3nt: TGCAGTGCCGGCCCGGGACAGGGGAACTATGGCTACACCTTC
CDR3aa: CSAGPGQGNYGYTF
j_gene: TRBJ1-2
v_gene: TRBV20-1
d_gene: TRBD1
len: 14
abundance: -

CDR3nt: TGTGCCAGCAGTGACACCCTCGACAGACAAGAGACCCAGTACTTC
CDR3aa: CASSDTLDRQETQYF
j_gene: TRBJ2-5
v_gene: TRBV28
d_gene: -
len: 15
abundance: -

CDR3nt: TGTGCCAGCAGTACTGGGCTAGCGGGAGCCGGGGAGCAGTACTTC
CDR3aa: CASSTGLAGAGEQYF
j_gene: TRBJ2-7
v_gene: TRBV2
d_gene: TRBD2
len: 15
abundance: once

CDR3nt: TGTGCCAGCAGCAAAATCAAGCGCAGGCGGCTCACAGATACGCAGTATTTT
CDR3aa: CASSKIKRRRLTDTQYF
j_gene: TRBJ2-3
v_gene: TRBV21-1
d_gene: -
len: 17
abundance: -

CDR3nt: TGTGCCAGCAGTAAGTCGCGTGGGGCCAACGTCCTGACTTTC
CDR3aa: CASSKSRGANVLTF
j_gene: TRBJ2-6
v_gene: TRBV12-3/TRBV12-4
d_gene: -
len: 14
abundance: -

CDR3nt: TGTGCCAGCAACAAAATCGGGGAATCTCAGCCCCAGCATTTT
CDR3aa: CASNKIGESQPQHF
j_gene: TRBJ1-5
v_gene: TRBV12-3/TRBV12-4
d_gene: -
len: 14
abundance: few

CDR3nt: TGTGCCAGCAGTGCCACAGGGGGCGATCTCTATGGCTACACCTTC
CDR3aa: CASSATGGDLYGYTF
j_gene: TRBJ1-2
v_gene: TRBV27
d_gene: TRBD1
len: 15
abundance: -

CDR3nt: TGCAGTGCTAGACAGGGCCAGACGGACGAGCAGTACTTC
CDR3aa: CSARQGQTDEQYF
j_gene: TRBJ2-7
v_gene: TRBV20-1
d_gene: -
len: 13
abundance: few

CDR3nt: TGTGCCACCAGCAGAAGGCTAGCGGGAGCGGATGAGCAGTTCTTC
CDR3aa: CATSRRLAGADEQFF
j_gene: TRBJ2-1
v_gene: TRBV15
d_gene: TRBD2
len: 15
abundance: -

CDR3nt: TGTGCCAGCAGGGACAACCCAGCGGGTGGCTACACCTTC
CDR3aa: CASRDNPAGGYTF
j_gene: TRBJ1-2
v_gene: TRBV6-1
d_gene: -
len: 13
abundance: -

CDR3nt: TGTGCCAGCAGCTTCACGGCTAGCGGCGGAGAGCAGTACTTC
CDR3aa: CASSFTASGGEQYF
j_gene: TRBJ2-7
v_gene: TRBV7-7
d_gene: TRBD2
len: 14
abundance: -

CDR3nt: TGCGCCAGCAGCTTGACAGCTAATTCCTACGAGCAGTACTTC
CDR3aa: CASSLTANSYEQYF
j_gene: TRBJ2-7
v_gene: TRBV5-1
d_gene: -
len: 14
abundance: -

CDR3nt: TGTGCCAGCAGCCGGGGACAGGGGGACTACAATGAGCAGTTCTTC
CDR3aa: CASSRGQGDYNEQFF
j_gene: TRBJ2-1
v_gene: TRBV7-6
d_gene: TRBD1
len: 15
abundance: -

CDR3nt: TGCGCCAGCAGCTTGGGACTGGGAGTGGAGACCCAGTACTTC
CDR3aa: CASSLGLGVETQYF
j_gene: TRBJ2-5
v_gene: TRBV5-1
d_gene: -
len: 14
abundance: few

CDR3nt: TGTGCCAGCAGCTTACCAAGAGGGCCCCGAGGAGCTTTCTTT
CDR3aa: CASSLPRGPRGAFF
j_gene: TRBJ1-1
v_gene: TRBV7-9
d_gene: -
len: 14
abundance: -

CDR3nt: TGCGCCAGCAGCCTAAAACAGGGGACCTATGGCTACACCTTC
CDR3aa: CASSLKQGTYGYTF
j_gene: TRBJ1-2
v_gene: TRBV5-1
d_gene: TRBD1
len: 14
abundance: -

CDR3nt: TGTGCCAGCAGTTTGGGCACAGGGTTGGACTATGGCTACACCTTC
CDR3aa: CASSLGTGLDYGYTF
j_gene: TRBJ1-2
v_gene: TRBV28
d_gene: -
len: 15
abundance: -